This T cell receptor (beta chain) was found in a study of shared clonotypes between healthy human individuals. Overall study context: There were three CD4 naive, three CD4 memory, two CD8 naive and one CD8 memory plates per donor. Study observations and caveats: Non-shared clonotypes had lower generation probabilities than those shared by all four donors. Rarefaction demonstrated incomplete sorted-subset sequencing despite large depth.

Germline V gene lookup returns CDR1 SEHNR and CDR2 FQNEAQ (reference sequence). The CDR3 spans 16 residues. Trimming took 0 bases from V and 5 from J; bases not matched to a gene: 5. Here immunoSEQ multiplex PCR was the method, and the copy in TCRdb shows in-frame clones only, minus some. Among about 680,000 clones, about 91% were seen once, and the ten largest hold 24%. Only CD45RO-negative cells positively selected for CCR7 counted as naive CD8 cells, so terminally differentiated effector memory CD45RA+ cells were excluded. Adult Caucasians living in Nashville, Tennessee made up all of the donors. Regarding this clone: The antigen is not known. It may be a read error: a sequence one base away is much more abundant. Other DNA sequences from this sample encode an identical CDR3 as well.

The chain links TRBV7-9 to TRBJ2-5; 11 bases are a match to TRBD1. This TCR derives from a man under 40 in good health. Material for sequencing was naive CD8+ T cells sorted from blood. CDR3 in DNA: TGTGCCAGCAGCTTAGCGGGACAGGGGGTGGGGGAGACCCAGTACTTC. Protein sequence: CASSLAGQGVGETQYF.